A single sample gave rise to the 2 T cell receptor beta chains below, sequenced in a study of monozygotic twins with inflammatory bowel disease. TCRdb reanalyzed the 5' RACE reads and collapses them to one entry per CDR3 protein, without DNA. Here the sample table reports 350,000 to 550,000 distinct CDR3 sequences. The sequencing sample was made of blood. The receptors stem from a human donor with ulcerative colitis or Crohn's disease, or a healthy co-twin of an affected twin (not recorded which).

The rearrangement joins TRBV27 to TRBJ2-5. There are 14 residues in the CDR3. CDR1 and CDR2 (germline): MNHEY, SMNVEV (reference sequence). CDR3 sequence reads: CASSVRVAQETQYF.

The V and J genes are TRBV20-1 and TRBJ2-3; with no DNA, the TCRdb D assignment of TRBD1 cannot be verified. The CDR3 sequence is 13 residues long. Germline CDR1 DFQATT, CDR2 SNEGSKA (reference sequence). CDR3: CSAPDRYTDTQYF.